This entry is about one TCR beta chain. In the original workflow: Researchers report that nucleated cell counts were estimated from reference gene primer amplification. The protocol was immunoSEQ multiplex PCR, while the TCRdb copy is restricted to in-frame clones and leaves out a portion. That table is the source of V, J and clone size, and D and trimming were worked out from the DNA. The table shows approximately 200,000 clones, with 84% occurring only once. This sample was included in a study of blood T cell repertoires in COVID-19. Background on the study: COVID-19 samples from acute and convalescent phases originated in the United States, Italy and Spain. T cells, B-cell-depleted T cells, or PBMCs supplied cDNA or gDNA.

The clonotype originates from a woman in her thirties who had recovered from COVID-19. Source material: peripheral blood.

CDR3 coding DNA: TGTGCCAGTGAAATGACAGGGAGAGCTGGCTACACCTTC. It translates to CASEMTGRAGYTF. The genes are TRBV19 and TRBJ1-2; 7 nucleotides agree with TRBD1. The CDR3 sequence is 13 residues long. The V and J ends lost 8 bases and 7 bases, in that order; junction bases with no gene match: 10. The germline CDR1 and CDR2 sequences are LNHDA and SQIVND (reference sequence).